A single sample gave rise to the 30 T cell receptor beta chains below, sequenced in a study of CD8 T cells in ankylosing spondylitis. Via MiXCR, TCRdb re-called the 5' RACE reads, giving one row per CDR3 protein. The sample lists a few hundred thousand distinct CDR3 sequences; about a fifth were seen once. General study points: One TCR beta motif, made up of roughly 8 highly homologous variants, appeared characteristic of ankylosing spondylitis blood.

Antigen specificity for these receptors is unknown. Material for sequencing was blood, either unsorted or a sorted T cell fraction (not recorded which). These receptors were taken from a male donor with ankylosing spondylitis.

This clonotype was detected only a few times. The chain links TRBV7-8 to TRBJ2-7, with 7 bases identical to TRBD2. Germline trimming cut 10 bases from V and 3 bases from J; bases unmatched to any gene: 12. The CDR3 sequence is 14 residues long. Germline V gene data show CDR1 as SGHVS and CDR2 as FQNEAQ. The CDR3 here is CATTETSSHYEQYF. As DNA, the CDR3 is TGTGCCACCACCGAGACTAGCAGCCACTACGAGCAGTACTTC.

There are a few counts of this clonotype. This sequence joins TRBV15 and TRBJ1-5, with D possibly matching TRBD1 (5 bases). Germline CDR1 reads LNHNV; CDR2 reads YYDKDF (reference sequence). Trimming stripped 0 bases from V and 7 bases from J, with 16 bases between. The CDR3 contains 16 residues. In nucleotides, the CDR3 is TGTGCCACCAGCAGAGAGGGAACCGGGACCTTCCAGCCCCAGCATTTT. It is translated as CATSREGTGTFQPQHF.

This clonotype was seen a handful of times. The chain has TRBV2 and TRBJ1-2; D is possibly TRBD1 (5 bases). V lost 5 bases to trimming and J lost 2 bases, with 9 bases between them. CDR1 is SNHLY and CDR2 is FYNNEI in the germline V gene. This CDR3 comprises 13 residues. The CDR3 reads CASSWDGNYGYTF. In DNA, the CDR3 is TGTGCCAGCAGTTGGGACGGAAACTATGGCTACACCTTC.

The CDR3 spells CASSLGLAGDYEQYF. In nucleotides, the CDR3 is TGTGCCAGCAGCCTCGGACTAGCGGGAGACTACGAGCAGTACTTC. This chain uses TRBV3-1 with TRBJ2-7, with 13 bases fitting TRBD2. V dropped 4 bases and J dropped 3; count of bases not matched to a gene: 3. Germline V gives CDR1 LGHDT, CDR2 YNNKEL (reference sequence). The CDR3 is 15 residues long.

In its sample, this clonotype was seen a few times. The chain couples TRBV20-1 to TRBJ2-4, with D unresolved. Trimming removed 3 bases from V and 10 bases from J, with 13 bases in between. This CDR3 contains 12 residues. Germline V CDR1 and CDR2: DFQATT, SNEGSKA (reference sequence). CDR3 protein: CSARDGDLIQYF. CDR3 nucleotide sequence: TGCAGTGCTAGGGACGGCGACTTGATTCAGTACTTC.

With respect to this clonotype: Since the CDR3 does not end with the conserved phenylalanine or tryptophan, this likely comes from a read error. This chain links TRBV5-1 with TRBJ1-5; D unclear. From germline, CDR1 is SGHRS and CDR2 YFSETQ. V lost 4 bases to trimming and J lost 2 bases, with 7 bases between them. The CDR3 runs to 13 residues. The CDR3, as DNA: TGCGCCAGCAGCGCCAGAGGCAATCAGCCCCAGCATTCT. It codes for CASSARGNQPQHS.

The V and J genes are TRBV19 and TRBJ2-2; the match to TRBD2 covers 9 bases. Germline trimming cut 3 bases from V and 4 bases from J; bases unmatched to any gene: 6. The germline gives CDR1 LNHDA, CDR2 SQIVND (reference sequence). The CDR3 has 16 residues. The CDR3 DNA is TGTGCCAGTAGTATCTCCCCTAGCGGGACCACCGGGGAGCTGTTTTTT. Translating it yields CASSISPSGTTGELFF.

The chain recombines TRBV5-4 with TRBJ2-5, with D perhaps matching TRBD2 (6 bases). From germline, CDR1 is SGHNT and CDR2 YYREEE (reference sequence). CDR3 length equals 15 residues. The V end lost 4 bases, the J end lost 1 base, and 14 bases lay between the germline ends. In DNA, the CDR3 is TGTGCCAGCAGCGGCCCGGGAGCCCCCCAAGAGACCCAGTACTTC. Residues: CASSGPGAPQETQYF.

The genes are TRBV7-3 and TRBJ2-1, with D possibly matching TRBD2 (6 bases). Germline CDR1 is SGHTA and CDR2 is FQGTGA. This CDR3 has 14 residues. V lost 4 bases to trimming and J lost 10 bases, with 17 bases between them. The CDR3 protein is CASSSGLSSREQFF. The CDR3 DNA reads as TGTGCCAGCAGCTCGGGACTGAGCTCCAGGGAGCAGTTCTTC.

The chain couples TRBV5-1 to TRBJ2-7; a possible D gene is TRBD2 (6 bases). The CDR3 runs to 15 residues. Germline V gene lookup returns CDR1 SGHRS and CDR2 YFSETQ. Trimming left V 4 bases short and J 5 bases short, with 19 bases between. In nucleotides, the CDR3 is TGCGCCAGCAGCCGAATTGCGGGGACTTGGGACGAGCAGTACTTC. Its protein is CASSRIAGTWDEQYF.

This rearrangement joins TRBV28 to TRBJ2-7; D assignment may be TRBD1 or TRBD2 (6 bases each). This CDR3 contains 15 residues. V shed 5 bases and J shed 4 bases, with 18 bases lying between them. Germline V gene sequence: CDR1 MDHEN, CDR2 SYDVKM. CDR3 residues: CASSAYWGAGYEQYF. For the CDR3, the DNA is TGTGCCAGCAGTGCCTATTGGGGGGCAGGTTACGAGCAGTACTTC.

The V and J genes are TRBV28 and TRBJ2-7, with TRBD1 identical over 9 bases. V gave up 7 bases and J gave up 2 bases; unmatched junction bases: 9. The CDR3 spans 15 residues. CDR1 is MDHEN, CDR2 SYDVKM, per germline. The CDR3, as DNA: TGTGCCAGCACCCCCTCCGGGACAGGGACCTACGAGCAGTACTTC. The encoded protein is CASTPSGTGTYEQYF.

This clonotype was counted a few times. The V gene is TRBV7-2, the J gene TRBJ2-3, with D perhaps matching TRBD2 (5 bases). V shed 1 base and J shed 6 bases, with 14 bases lying between them. Per the germline V gene, CDR1 is SGHTA and CDR2 is FQGNSA. The CDR3 has 15 residues. CDR3 sequence: CASSLGGLAGDTQYF. The CDR3 bases are TGTGCCAGCAGCTTAGGTGGGCTAGCAGGCGATACGCAGTATTTT.

This clonotype was counted a few times. The rearrangement uses TRBV4-1 and TRBJ2-1; D call uncertain. The V end was cut by 3 bases, the J end by 5 bases, with 8 bases between. The CDR3 spans 13 residues. CDR1 MGHRA and CDR2 YSYEKL come from the germline V gene. Written as DNA, the CDR3 is TGCGCCAGCAGCCATTATAGGGACAATGAGCAGTTCTTC. It specifies CASSHYRDNEQFF.

This clonotype occurred a few times. The chain recombines TRBV12-3 or TRBV12-4 with TRBJ2-3, with D perhaps TRBD2 (5 bases). V dropped 6 bases and J dropped 0 bases, with 16 bases sitting between them. This CDR3 spans 16 amino acids. As DNA, the CDR3 is TGTGCCAGCAGCCGCTTTAGCGAATCTAGCACAGATACGCAGTATTTT. It translates to CASSRFSESSTDTQYF.

The chain uses TRBV20-1 and TRBJ2-7; D uncertain. The CDR3 runs to 11 residues. The V end was cut by 3 bases, the J end by 3 bases, with 6 bases between. Germline V gene data show CDR1 as DFQATT and CDR2 as SNEGSKA (reference sequence). The CDR3 DNA reads TGCAGTGCTAGTCCCCACTACGAGCAGTACTTC. It codes for CSASPHYEQYF.

The chain couples TRBV5-1 to TRBJ2-2; D gene unclear. This CDR3 comprises 14 residues. Per the germline V gene, CDR1 is SGHRS and CDR2 is YFSETQ. Trimming took off 4 bases at V and 2 bases at J, with 9 bases between the two ends. The CDR3 DNA is TGCGCCAGCAGCCAAAACTATAACACCGGGGAGCTGTTTTTT. Its translation: CASSQNYNTGELFF.

This clonotype was observed a few times. The genes are TRBV3-1 and TRBJ2-5, with unresolved D. This CDR3 has 14 amino acids. The V and J ends lost 4 bases and 4 bases respectively, with 13 bases between them. The germline CDR1 and CDR2 sequences are LGHDT and YNNKEL (reference sequence). In DNA, the CDR3 is TGTGCCAGCAGCCGACAAAATCTGGGAGAGACCCAGTACTTC. Translating it yields CASSRQNLGETQYF.

This clonotype was detected a few times. V is TRBV30 and J is TRBJ2-1, with D uncertain. V lost 2 bases and J 7 bases, leaving 6 bases between the germline ends. Germline lookup yields CDR1 GTSNPN and CDR2 SVGIG (reference sequence). The CDR3 extends over 11 amino acids. CDR3 in DNA: TGTGCCTGGAGTCCACAAAATGAGCAGTTCTTC. Its translation is CAWSPQNEQFF.

The chain uses TRBV12-3 or TRBV12-4 and TRBJ1-1; no clear D. The CDR3 spans 15 residues. Trimming removed 6 bases from V and 0 bases from J, with 14 bases in between. CDR3 DNA: TGTGCCAGCAGCTTAAACCCGGGGTTGAACACTGAAGCTTTCTTT. It specifies CASSLNPGLNTEAFF.

The table lists this clonotype with many counts. The chain joins TRBV6-1 to TRBJ2-3; 10 positions match TRBD2. CDR3 length equals 16 residues. V shed 6 bases and J 4 bases; nucleotides not matched to a gene: 10. The germline V gene encodes CDR1 MNHNS and CDR2 SASEGT. The CDR3 here is CASRAVASGSSDTQYF. The CDR3 DNA reads as TGTGCCAGCAGAGCCGTGGCTAGCGGGAGTTCAGATACGCAGTATTTT.

This clonotype was detected only a few times. The chain links TRBV6-1 to TRBJ1-4; D gene uncertain. Trimming cost V 6 bases and J 4 bases, with 6 bases left between them. Looked up from germline, CDR1 is MNHNS and CDR2 is SASEGT. The CDR3 covers 12 residues. The CDR3 region is CASRRVNEKLFF. DNA for the CDR3: TGTGCCAGCAGACGGGTTAATGAAAAACTGTTTTTT.

CDR3 amino acids: CASSLLRNYGYTF. The CDR3 coding sequence is TGTGCCAGCAGTTTATTGCGCAACTATGGCTACACCTTC. The chain uses TRBV12-3 or TRBV12-4 and TRBJ1-2; D is unclear. Deletions cut 2 bases from V and 2 bases from J, with 6 bases between. This CDR3 is 13 amino acids long.

The sample holds a few counts of this clonotype. The chain has TRBV6-1 and TRBJ2-2, with TRBD1 matching 7 bases. V shed 6 bases and J 0 bases; nucleotides not matched to a gene: 4. The CDR3 contains 15 residues. Per the germline V gene, CDR1 is MNHNS and CDR2 is SASEGT. The CDR3 region is CASRRGQANTGELFF. In nucleotides, the CDR3 is TGTGCCAGCAGACGAGGACAGGCGAACACCGGGGAGCTGTTTTTT.

V is TRBV5-1 and J is TRBJ2-2, with TRBD1 matching over 8 bases. Germline trimming cut 0 bases from V and 7 bases from J; bases unmatched to any gene: 5. The CDR3 has 15 amino acids. CDR1 and CDR2 (germline): SGHRS, YFSETQ. The CDR3 nucleotides read TGCGCCAGCAGCTTGGCAGGGGGCGATGGCGGGGAGCTGTTTTTT. Its translation is CASSLAGGDGGELFF.

V gene TRBV5-1 combines with J gene TRBJ2-1; TRBD2 aligns across 8 bases. Germline-derived CDR1 and CDR2 are SGHRS and YFSETQ. The V segment lost 4 bases and the J segment 1 base; nucleotides outside the gene matches: 7. The CDR3 length is 16 residues. The CDR3 loop reads CASSLSTSASYNEQFF. CDR3 nucleotide sequence: TGCGCCAGCAGCCTATCGACTAGCGCGTCCTACAATGAGCAGTTCTTC.

This clonotype was picked up a small number of times. The rearrangement links TRBV11-3 to TRBJ1-4; weak D call: TRBD1 (6 bases). The V gene's germline CDR1 is SGHNT and CDR2 YENEEA. Trimming removed 0 bases at V and 5 bases at J, with 13 bases between. The length of the CDR3 is 16 residues. The CDR3 reads CASSLDGQGHNEKLFF. CDR3 DNA sequence: TGTGCCAGCAGCTTAGATGGGCAGGGGCACAATGAAAAACTGTTTTTT.

The gene calls are TRBV12-3 or TRBV12-4 and TRBJ2-1, with 11 bases that match TRBD1. V was clipped by 5 bases and J by 6 bases; unmatched bases: 6. The CDR3 spans 15 residues. CDR3 region: CASSPGTGGGNEQFF. CDR3 in DNA: TGTGCCAGCAGTCCCGGGACAGGGGGAGGCAATGAGCAGTTCTTC.

The chain uses TRBV5-1 and TRBJ1-5; D ambiguous. Germline CDR1 reads SGHRS; CDR2 reads YFSETQ. The V end lost 0 bases, the J end lost 5 bases, and 9 bases lay between the germline ends. The CDR3 contains 14 residues. The CDR3 DNA reads TGCGCCAGCAGCTTGGAGGCCGGTTATCAGCCCCAGCATTTT. The encoded protein is CASSLEAGYQPQHF.

V gene TRBV20-1 combines with J gene TRBJ2-3, with TRBD2 matching over 9 bases. In germline, CDR1 is DFQATT, CDR2 SNEGSKA (reference sequence). The CDR3 has 15 residues. The CDR3 here is CIATGGRALTDTQYF. CDR3 nucleotides: TGCATCGCTACGGGCGGGAGGGCCCTGACAGATACGCAGTATTTT.